The clone carrying this T cell receptor beta chain was counted at least ten times. Its antigen is undetermined. This entry comes from a study of Graves' ophthalmopathy and Graves' hyperthyroidism. As for the study in general: Before any treatment, peripheral blood was taken at the initial diagnosis. Study-wide points: Ophthalmopathy versus stable hyperthyroidism: 13-signature model gave about 87% sensitivity, 75% to 82% specificity. Most thyroid clonotypes expanded beyond 0.001 frequency were also found in blood.

This CDR3 has 15 amino acids. Trimming left V 1 base short and J 6 bases short, with 16 bases between. In germline, CDR1 is SEHNR, CDR2 FQNEAQ (reference sequence). Amplifying from RNA transcripts, the study obtained TCR beta CDR3 regions. The workflow started with a first-round RT-PCR run with HTBI primers and then moved on to a second-round multiplex PCR. MiXCR, applied by TCRdb to the multiplex PCR reads, yields one record per CDR3 protein. The data contain about 220,000 distinct CDR3 sequences, roughly a fifth of them seen just once; the ten biggest clones take up roughly 39%. Donors with ophthalmopathy: moderate-to-severe activity, CAS ≥3, NOSPECS ≥4, duration under 3 months.

The TCR originated in a woman in her fifties or sixties with Graves' ophthalmopathy. The sample consisted of peripheral blood. The chain joins TRBV7-9 to TRBJ2-7; D may match TRBD1 or TRBD2 (5 bases each). The CDR3 nucleotides read TGTGCCAGCAGCTTAGGGTCAGCTGGGGGATCCGAGCAGTACTTC. It encodes CASSLGSAGGSEQYF. Full variable domain (missing parts from reference TRBV7-9 and TRBJ2-7): DTGVSQNPRHKITKRGQNVTFRCDPISEHNRLYWYRQTLGQGPEFLTYFQNEAQLEKSRLLSDRFSAERPKGSFSTLEIQRTEQGDSAMYLCASSLGSAGGSEQYFGPGTRLTVT.